This TCR beta chain originates from a study of blood T cells in healthy people across ages. Study-level findings and limits: Unsorted PBMCs blocked a conclusive comparison of naive and antigen-experienced cells.

A second about 6 to 11 cycle PCR used barcoded and J-beta primers. A single record per CDR3 protein comes from TCRdb applying MiXCR to the 5' RACE reads. Among approximately 1,000,000 distinct CDR3 sequences, around two fifths were seen once, and the ten largest hold around 13%. There are a few counts of this clonotype. What it binds is unknown. The sequenced sample consisted of blood. This receptor was taken from a man younger than 35 in good health.

The CDR3 loop is CASSPGQGGAKNIQYF. DNA of the CDR3: TGCGCCAGCAGCCCCGGACAGGGAGGCGCCAAAAACATTCAGTACTTC. The chain recombines TRBV5-1 with TRBJ2-4; TRBD1 aligns across 8 bases. Per germline, CDR1 SGHRS and CDR2 YFSETQ. This CDR3 is built from 16 residues. The junction had 7 bases not matched to a gene; V was cut back by 4 bases and J by 1 base.